This T cell receptor (beta chain) came from a study of human T cells and chemical hapten exposure. Study summary: DPC (0.01%) was patch tested on the upper back and read at 6 days. Slight differences in pooled library volume were the main source of varying TCR yields across samples.

V was cut by 4 bases and J by 6 bases, with 6 bases left in between. This CDR3 is built from 11 residues. From germline, CDR1 is SGHTA and CDR2 FQGNSA. Time point indicated: patch test 1, 2 weeks after DPC sensitization. Specified treatment: therapeutic diphenylcyclopropenone sensitization with weekly scalp DPC. At least ten counts were recorded for this clonotype. A single record per CDR3 protein comes from TCRdb applying MiXCR to the RACE reads. In the table there are some 380,000 distinct CDR3 sequences, around 5% of which are singletons. The TCR comes from a woman between 50 and 59 years old with alopecia areata. Some clones in this sample may be carry-over from other donors' samples. V is TRBV7-2 and J is TRBJ2-5, with D unclear. This specimen consisted of whole blood, obtained in connection with sensitization to the hapten diphenylcyclopropenone (DPC). This CDR3 reads CASSSEQTQYF. DNA of the CDR3: TGTGCCAGCAGCTCCGAGCAGACCCAGTACTTC.